The clone carrying this T cell receptor (beta chain) was picked up many times. The source of the sample is a study of regulatory T cells in long-lasting Graves disease. Study summary: Under 3 months of antithyroid drugs had been taken by newly diagnosed Graves' patients.

Noted time point: newly diagnosed GD, antithyroid drugs for less than 3 months. Extracted PBMC RNA gave rise to the TCR library. Construction of TCR beta libraries relied on iRepertoire HTBI primers and on Arm-PCR targeting CDR3 regions. TCRdb re-called the multiplex PCR reads through MiXCR, storing one row per CDR3 protein. Found here are more than 300,000 distinct CDR3 sequences, less than 20% of them singletons; the top ten hold about 24%. The CDR3 is 14 residues long. Trimming pared 9 bases from V and 5 bases from J, leaving 19 bases between. The germline CDR1 and CDR2 sequences are SGHTA and FQGNSA.

The V gene is TRBV7-2, the J gene TRBJ1-1; D possibly corresponds to TRBD1 (6 bases). The material was peripheral blood mononuclear cells (PBMCs), obtained at new diagnosis, from a patient treated with antithyroid drugs. The TCR originated in a female donor with Graves disease. CDR3 loop: CASRRTGGQTEAFF. The CDR3 nucleotides are TGTGCCAGTCGCCGGACGGGGGGCCAAACTGAAGCTTTCTTT.